A few counts support the clone carrying this T cell receptor beta chain. What it binds is not known. CDR1 and CDR2 from the germline V gene are SGHTA and FQGNSA. V dropped 4 bases and J dropped 6; count of bases not matched to a gene: 8. This CDR3 spans 15 amino acids. This sample stems from a study of blood T cells in healthy people across ages. Findings and limits, study-wide: It was held that diversity estimates obtained from one million T cells represented underestimates.

Together with a sample-barcoded 5' primer, a J-beta primer mix was included in a second PCR lasting roughly 6 to 12 cycles. Sequencing recovered at least 2.5 million CDR3-containing paired-end reads from each sample. Each CDR3 protein gets one entry after TCRdb re-called the 5' RACE reads with MiXCR. Here the sample spans 550,000 to 750,000 distinct CDR3 sequences, roughly 21% being singletons. The rearrangement uses TRBV7-2 and TRBJ1-2; 10 nucleotides match TRBD1. Sequencing was carried out using blood. The clonotype originates from a man between 65 and 85 years old in good health. The CDR3 protein is CASSSRQGAQNGYTF. Written as DNA, the CDR3 is TGTGCCAGCAGCTCTAGACAGGGGGCCCAAAATGGCTACACCTTC.